This TCR beta chain originates from a study of T-cell memory formation after mild COVID-19. TCRdb re-called the 5' RACE reads through MiXCR, storing one row per CDR3 protein. The sample shows fewer than 650,000 distinct CDR3 sequences, roughly a fifth of them seen only once. The CDR3 is made up of 12 amino acids. Looked up from germline, CDR1 is MDHEN and CDR2 is SYDVKM. V lost 5 bases, J lost 3 bases, and 7 bases lay in between. This clonotype has just a few counts. The chain employs TRBV28 and TRBJ1-2, with D unclear. This TCR came from an adult woman who had mild COVID-19 (a few samples of this study predate the infection). Cell type and time point are not known. The specimen was PBMCs or a T cell subset sorted from them (not recorded which). Here the CDR3 DNA reads TGTGCCAGCAGTCAGCTCTACTATGGCTACACCTTC. Translating it yields CASSQLYYGYTF.